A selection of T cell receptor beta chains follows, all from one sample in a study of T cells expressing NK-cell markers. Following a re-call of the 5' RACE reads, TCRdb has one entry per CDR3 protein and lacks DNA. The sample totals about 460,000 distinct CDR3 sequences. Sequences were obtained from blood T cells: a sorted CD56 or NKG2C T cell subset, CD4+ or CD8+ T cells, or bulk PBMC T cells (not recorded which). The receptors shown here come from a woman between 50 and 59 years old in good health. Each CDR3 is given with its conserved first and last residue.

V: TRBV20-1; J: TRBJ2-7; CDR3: CSAERPGLGGEQYF
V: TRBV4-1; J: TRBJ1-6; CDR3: CASSQDEAGNSPLHF
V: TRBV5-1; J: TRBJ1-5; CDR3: CASSPDGGENQPQHF
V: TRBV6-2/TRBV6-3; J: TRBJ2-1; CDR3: CASDLAGGYNEQFF
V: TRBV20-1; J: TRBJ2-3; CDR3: CSTSGSGIGDTQYF
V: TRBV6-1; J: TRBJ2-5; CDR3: CASRDRDRGETQYF
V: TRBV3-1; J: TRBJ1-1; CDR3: CASSKGTAKGNTEAFF
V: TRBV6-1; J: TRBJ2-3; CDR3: CASSRTGLSTDTQYF
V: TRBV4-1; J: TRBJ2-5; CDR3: CASSQEQGTGGLETQYF
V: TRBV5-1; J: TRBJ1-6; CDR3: CASSLTGVGSPLHF
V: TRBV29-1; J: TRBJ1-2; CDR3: CSVEVLQGGNYGYTF
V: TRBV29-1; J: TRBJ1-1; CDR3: CSVESGLNTEAFF
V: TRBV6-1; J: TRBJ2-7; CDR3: CASKRGPYEQYF
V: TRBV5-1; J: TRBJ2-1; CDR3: CASSLGGRRTVRNEQFF
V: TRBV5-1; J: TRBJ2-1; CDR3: CASTRTSGRSNEQFF
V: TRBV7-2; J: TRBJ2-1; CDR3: CASSLWREGYEQFF
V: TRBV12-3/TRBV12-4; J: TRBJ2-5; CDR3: CASRQTGLETQYF
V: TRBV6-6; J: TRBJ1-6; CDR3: CASRKSLNNSPLHF
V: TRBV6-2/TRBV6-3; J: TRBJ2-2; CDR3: CASSYRGPTDYTGELFF
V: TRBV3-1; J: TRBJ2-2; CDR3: CASSPRQYGELFF
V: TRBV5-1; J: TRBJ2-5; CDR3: CASSRGDSSQETQYF
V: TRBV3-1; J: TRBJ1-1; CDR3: CASSPRGARTEAFF
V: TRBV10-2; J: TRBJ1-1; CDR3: CASSMTDKNTEAFF
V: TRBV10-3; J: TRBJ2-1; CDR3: CAISGDSTSGSFF
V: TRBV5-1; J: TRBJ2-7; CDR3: CASSPDRGFLEQYF
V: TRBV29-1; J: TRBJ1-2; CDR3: CSVTADGLGGYTF
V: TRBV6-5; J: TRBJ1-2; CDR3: CASRNRDTGYTF
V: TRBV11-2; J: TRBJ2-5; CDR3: CASSPEGWVTQIETQYF
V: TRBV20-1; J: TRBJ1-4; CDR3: CSAVGRETNEKLFF
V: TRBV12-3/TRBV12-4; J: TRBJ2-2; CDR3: CASSFRLTGELFF
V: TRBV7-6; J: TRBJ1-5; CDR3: CASSLSRDQPQHF
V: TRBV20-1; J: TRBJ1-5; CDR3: CSATQGAISNQPQHF
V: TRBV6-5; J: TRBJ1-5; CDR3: CASSYRGVNQPQHF
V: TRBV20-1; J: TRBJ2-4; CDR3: CSAREDNAKNIQYF
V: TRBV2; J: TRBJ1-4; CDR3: CASRRRTGGGLGKLFF
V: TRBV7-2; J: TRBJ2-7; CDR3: CASSLAWGLGNEQYF
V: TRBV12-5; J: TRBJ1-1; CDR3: CASALAEDTEAFF
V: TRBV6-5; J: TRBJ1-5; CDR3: CATARDVSEPQHF
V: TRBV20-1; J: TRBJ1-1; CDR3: CSALTLGKVAFF
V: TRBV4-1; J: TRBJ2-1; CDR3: CASRPLAGDYNEQFF
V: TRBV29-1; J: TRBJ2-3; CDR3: CLGDRGSDTQYF
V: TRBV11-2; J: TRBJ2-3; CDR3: CASSSGPNSGRAVANTQYF
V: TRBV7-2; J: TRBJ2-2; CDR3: CASSLKNTGELFF
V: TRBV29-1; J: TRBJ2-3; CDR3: CSTRTGESRDTQYF
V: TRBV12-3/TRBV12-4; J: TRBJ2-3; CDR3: CASSLARSLYTDTQYF
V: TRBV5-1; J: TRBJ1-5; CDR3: CASSLYEGQPQHF